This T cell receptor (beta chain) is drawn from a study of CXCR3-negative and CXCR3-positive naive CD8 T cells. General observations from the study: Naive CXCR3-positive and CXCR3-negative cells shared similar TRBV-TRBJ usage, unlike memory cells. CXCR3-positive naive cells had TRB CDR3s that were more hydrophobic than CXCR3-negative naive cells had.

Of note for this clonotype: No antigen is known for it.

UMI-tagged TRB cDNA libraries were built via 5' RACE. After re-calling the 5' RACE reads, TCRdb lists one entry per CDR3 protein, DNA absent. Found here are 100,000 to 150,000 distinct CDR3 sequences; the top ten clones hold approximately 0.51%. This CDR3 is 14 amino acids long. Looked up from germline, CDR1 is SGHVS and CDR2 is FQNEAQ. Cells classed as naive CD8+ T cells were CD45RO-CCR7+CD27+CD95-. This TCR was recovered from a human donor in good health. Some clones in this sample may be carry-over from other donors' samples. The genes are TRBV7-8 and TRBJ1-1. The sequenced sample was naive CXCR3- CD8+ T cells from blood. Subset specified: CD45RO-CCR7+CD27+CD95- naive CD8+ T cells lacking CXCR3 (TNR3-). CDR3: CASSLLGTNTEAFF.